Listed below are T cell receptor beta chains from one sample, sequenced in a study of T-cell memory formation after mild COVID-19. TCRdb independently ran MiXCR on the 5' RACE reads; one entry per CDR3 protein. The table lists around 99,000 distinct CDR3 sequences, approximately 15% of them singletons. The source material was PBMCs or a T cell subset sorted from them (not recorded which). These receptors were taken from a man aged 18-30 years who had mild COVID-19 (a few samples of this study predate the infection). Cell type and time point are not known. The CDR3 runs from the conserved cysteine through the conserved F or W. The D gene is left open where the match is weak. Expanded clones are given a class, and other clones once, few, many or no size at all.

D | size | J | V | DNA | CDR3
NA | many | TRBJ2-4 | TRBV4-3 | TGCGCCAGCAGCCCCCAGACGTGGGACATTCAGTACTTC | CASSPQTWDIQYF
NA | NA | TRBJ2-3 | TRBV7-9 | TGTGCCAGCAGCTTATCAGGGGTTCGGACAGATACGCAGTATTTT | CASSLSGVRTDTQYF
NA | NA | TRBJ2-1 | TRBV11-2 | TGTGCCAGCAGCTTAGGCGGACCTACTGTAGAGCAGTTCTTC | CASSLGGPTVEQFF
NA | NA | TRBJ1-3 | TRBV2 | TGTGCCAGCAGTGAAACAGGGTCCGTAAACACCATATATTTT | CASSETGSVNTIYF
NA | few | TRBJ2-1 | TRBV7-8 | TGTGCCAGCAGCTCGCCGCGGGCAGGGTTGGGTAATGAGCAGTTCTTC | CASSSPRAGLGNEQFF
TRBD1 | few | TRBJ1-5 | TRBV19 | TGTGCCAGCCGGGACAGTCATGGGTACAGCAATCAGCCCCAGCATTTT | CASRDSHGYSNQPQHF
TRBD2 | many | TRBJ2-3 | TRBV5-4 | TGTGCCAGCAGCTCCCAGGGACTAGCCCCAGATACGCAGTATTTT | CASSSQGLAPDTQYF
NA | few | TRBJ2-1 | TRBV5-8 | TGTGCCAGCAGCTTGCCGCTCAATGAGCAGTTCTTC | CASSLPLNEQFF
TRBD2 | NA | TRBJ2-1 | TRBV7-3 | TGTGCCAGCAGCCCCCCCAGACTAGCGGGGGACGGGAATGAGCAGTTCTTC | CASSPPRLAGDGNEQFF
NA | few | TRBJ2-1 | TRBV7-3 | TGTGCCAGCAGCTTGGTCTCCATGAGCGAGCAGTTCTTC | CASSLVSMSEQFF
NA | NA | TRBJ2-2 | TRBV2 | TGTGCCAGCAGTGAATGGGGCAGGAAGAACACCGGGGAGCTGTTTTTT | CASSEWGRKNTGELFF
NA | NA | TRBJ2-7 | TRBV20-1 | TGCAGTGCTAGAGCCAGGGGACCCACCTTGGAACCCTACGAGCAGTACTTC | CSARARGPTLEPYEQYF
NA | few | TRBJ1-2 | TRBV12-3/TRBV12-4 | TGTGCCAGCAGCGCCTGGCAGGAAATATCCTATGGCTACACCTTC | CASSAWQEISYGYTF
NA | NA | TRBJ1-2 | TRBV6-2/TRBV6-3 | TGTGCCAGCAGCCCCCGGACTGACTCTAACTATGGCTACACCTTC | CASSPRTDSNYGYTF
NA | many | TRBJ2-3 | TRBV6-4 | TGTGCCAGCAGTGAAGAGGGGGGGCCAGATACGCAGTATTTT | CASSEEGGPDTQYF
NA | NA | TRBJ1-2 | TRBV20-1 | TGCAGTGCTAGACTCGGGAACTACCTTAACTATGGCTACACCTTC | CSARLGNYLNYGYTF
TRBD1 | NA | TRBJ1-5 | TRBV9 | TGTGCCAGCAGCGGGACAGGGGGGGACCAGCCCCAGCATTTT | CASSGTGGDQPQHF
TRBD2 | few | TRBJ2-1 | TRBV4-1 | TGCGCCAGCAGAGCGGGGCGGGGCTCCTACAATGAGCAGTTCTTC | CASRAGRGSYNEQFF
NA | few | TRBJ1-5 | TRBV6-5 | TGTGCCAGCAGTTACTCGGTGACCCAGCCCCAGCATTTT | CASSYSVTQPQHF
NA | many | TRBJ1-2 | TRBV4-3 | TGCGCCAGCAGCTCGGACAGCTTCTATGGCTACACCTTC | CASSSDSFYGYTF
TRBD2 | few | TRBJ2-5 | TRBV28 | TGTGCCAGCAGCCCGACTAGCGGGGGTGCGGAGACCCAGTACTTC | CASSPTSGGAETQYF
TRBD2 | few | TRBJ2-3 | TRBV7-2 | TGTGCCAGCAGCTTCGGCGAACCGGGAACTAGCGGGGGCTCCACAGATACGCAGTATTTT | CASSFGEPGTSGGSTDTQYF
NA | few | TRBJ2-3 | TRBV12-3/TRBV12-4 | TGTGCCAGCAGTTTGCGGGGCCTAGGGAGACAGTATTTT | CASSLRGLGRQYF
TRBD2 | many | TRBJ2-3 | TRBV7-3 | TGTGCCAGCAGCGCCGGGGTGTTTGCGGGGGGGAGCACAGATACGCAGTATTTT | CASSAGVFAGGSTDTQYF
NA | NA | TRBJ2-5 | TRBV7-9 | TGTGCCAGCAGGAAGCAGGGGGGGCGCTGGATGGAGACCCAGTACTTC | CASRKQGGRWMETQYF
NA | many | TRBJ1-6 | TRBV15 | TGTGCCACCAGCACCCGACCCTTGACCTATGGGAAGGAAAATTCACCCCTCCACTTT | CATSTRPLTYGKENSPLHF
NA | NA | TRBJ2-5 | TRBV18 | TGTGCCAGCTCAGTACAGATTACCCAGTACTTC | CASSVQITQYF
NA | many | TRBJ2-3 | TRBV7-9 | TGTGCCAGCAGTCCTCCGGCCCCAGATACGCAGTATTTT | CASSPPAPDTQYF
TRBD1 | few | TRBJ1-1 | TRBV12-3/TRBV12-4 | TGTGCCAGCAGTTTATTGGGACAGGCTAACCCTGAAGCTTTCTTT | CASSLLGQANPEAFF
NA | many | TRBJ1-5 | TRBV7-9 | TGTGCCAGCAGCCAGGGCGGGGATCAGCCCCAGCATTTT | CASSQGGDQPQHF
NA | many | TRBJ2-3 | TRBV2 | TGTGCCAGCAGTGAAGCGTCAGATACGCAGTATTTT | CASSEASDTQYF
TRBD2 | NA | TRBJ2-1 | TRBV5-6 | TGTGCCAGCAGCTTCGGGGGGGCGGCCTACAATGAGCAGTTCTTC | CASSFGGAAYNEQFF
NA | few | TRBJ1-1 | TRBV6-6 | TGTGCCATCCCTCCTCGGGACACTGAAGCTTTCTTT | CAIPPRDTEAFF
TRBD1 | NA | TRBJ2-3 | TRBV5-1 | TGCGCCAGCAGCTTTGGGGCAGGGGGAAAGGATACGCAGTATTTT | CASSFGAGGKDTQYF
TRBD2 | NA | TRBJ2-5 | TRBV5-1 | TGCGCCAGCAGCTTCGGACTAGCGGGGGTAGACCAAGAGACCCAGTACTTC | CASSFGLAGVDQETQYF
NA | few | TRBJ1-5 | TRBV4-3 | TGCGCCAGCAGCCAAGAGGGCGGTGTGGGGGTTAGGCAGCCCCAGCATTTT | CASSQEGGVGVRQPQHF
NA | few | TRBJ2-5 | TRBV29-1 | TGCAGCGTACTGATAGCGGAAAGCGACCAAGAGACCCAGTACTTC | CSVLIAESDQETQYF
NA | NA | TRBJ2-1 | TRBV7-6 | TGTGCCAGCAGTTGGACCACTAGGGAATCCTACAATGAGCAGTTCTTC | CASSWTTRESYNEQFF
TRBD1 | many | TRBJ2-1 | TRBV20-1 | TGCAGTGCTAGAGACCGGGACAGGGCCTACAATGAGCAGTTCTTC | CSARDRDRAYNEQFF
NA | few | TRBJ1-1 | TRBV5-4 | TGTGCCAGCAGCTTTGGGGGCAGTGACACTGAAGCTTTCTTT | CASSFGGSDTEAFF
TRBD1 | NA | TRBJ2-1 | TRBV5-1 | TGCGCCAGCAGCTTAGGGGACAGGGGACCCAAAAGGTCCTACAATGAGCAGTTCTTC | CASSLGDRGPKRSYNEQFF
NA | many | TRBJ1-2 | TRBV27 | TGTGCCAGCCTCGGGGCAAGAGCGCGAGGTGGGGGCTATGGCTACACCTTC | CASLGARARGGGYGYTF
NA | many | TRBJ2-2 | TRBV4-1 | TGCGCCAGCAGCAGGGTCGCCGGGGAGCTGTTTTTT | CASSRVAGELFF
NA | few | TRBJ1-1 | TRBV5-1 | TGCGCCAGCAGCTGGGCGGGACGAAGCACTGAAGCTTTCTTT | CASSWAGRSTEAFF
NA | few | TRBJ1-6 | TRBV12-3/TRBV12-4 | TGTGCCAGCATGAGGGCCATCTATAATTCACCCCTCCACTTT | CASMRAIYNSPLHF
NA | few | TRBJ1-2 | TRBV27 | TGTGCCAGCAGTCTACGGGACAACTATGGCTACACCTTC | CASSLRDNYGYTF
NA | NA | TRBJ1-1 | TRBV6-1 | TGTGCCAGCAACCTAAGGACAGAGCCGGACACTGAAGCTTTCTTT | CASNLRTEPDTEAFF
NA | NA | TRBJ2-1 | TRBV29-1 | TGCAGCGTTGAATCGCCAGCGTTGAGGGAGCAGTTCTTC | CSVESPALREQFF
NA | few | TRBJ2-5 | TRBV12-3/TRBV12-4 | TGTGCCAGCAGTTTACCGGCGCTTCAAGAGACCCAGTACTTC | CASSLPALQETQYF
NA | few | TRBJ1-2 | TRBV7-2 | TGTGCCAGCAGCTCCAGGTTCCTGGGCTATGGCTACACCTTC | CASSSRFLGYGYTF
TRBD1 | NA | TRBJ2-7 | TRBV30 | TGTGCCTGGGCGGCGGGACAGGGCTACGAGCAGTACTTC | CAWAAGQGYEQYF
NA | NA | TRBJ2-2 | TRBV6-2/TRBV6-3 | TGTGCCAGCAGTTACAACACCGGGGAGCTGTTTTTT | CASSYNTGELFF
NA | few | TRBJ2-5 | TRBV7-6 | TGTGCCAGCATCCAGCGTGGCGGCCAAGAGACCCAGTACTTC | CASIQRGGQETQYF